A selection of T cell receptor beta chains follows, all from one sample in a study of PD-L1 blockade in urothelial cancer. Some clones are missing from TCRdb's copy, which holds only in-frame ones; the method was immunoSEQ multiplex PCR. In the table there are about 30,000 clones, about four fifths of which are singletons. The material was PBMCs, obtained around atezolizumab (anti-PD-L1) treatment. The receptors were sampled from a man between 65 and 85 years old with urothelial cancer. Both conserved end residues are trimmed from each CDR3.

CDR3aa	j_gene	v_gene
ASSVDGGPYNEQF	TRBJ2-1	TRBV9
ASSLDRRFGYT	TRBJ1-2	TRBV5-4
ASSWSPRNEQF	TRBJ2-1	TRBV5-1
ASKFNRYEQY	TRBJ2-7	TRBV6-1
ASSVGAGGPDTQY	TRBJ2-3	TRBV9
ASSLDWGIFRDRADETQY	TRBJ2-5	TRBV5-8
ASSQDGGGIDNEQF	TRBJ2-1	TRBV4-3
ASSPTGSTEQF	TRBJ2-1	TRBV19
ASSQDFLAGSRMNTEAF	TRBJ1-1	TRBV4-1
ASSLWQAYEQY	TRBJ2-7	TRBV7-6
ASTSFGVNQPQH	TRBJ1-5	TRBV6-6
ASSLGPGGQPQH	TRBJ1-5	TRBV5-5
ASSPFQAGGYEQY	TRBJ2-7	TRBV7-2
ASSPVSGAGGRNEQF	TRBJ2-1	TRBV11-3
ASSLLGYGLRVGSYEQY	TRBJ2-7	TRBV28
ASKREGPDTQY	TRBJ2-3	TRBV27
ASSAPAGLNEKLF	TRBJ1-4	TRBV7-9
ASSLRTGFSYEQY	TRBJ2-7	TRBV11-2
ASSVGYEQY	NA	TRBV9
ASSPGQGSNQPQH	TRBJ1-5	TRBV18
ASSQDGAAGANVLT	TRBJ2-6	TRBV14
ASSPDRAYGYT	TRBJ1-2	TRBV14
ASSSTGLLDYEQY	TRBJ2-7	TRBV7-9
ASKMGLAGGQETQY	TRBJ2-5	TRBV19
ASWTGDGYT	TRBJ1-2	TRBV27
ASSLFEYEQY	TRBJ2-7	TRBV5-8
ASSVFRGTGGYNEQF	TRBJ2-1	TRBV9
ASSQERAGRQPQH	TRBJ1-5	TRBV4-3
ASIHGPQRTTDTQY	TRBJ2-3	TRBV6-6
ASSTQETQY	TRBJ2-5	TRBV5-6
ASSLGVGTGGYEQY	TRBJ2-7	TRBV7-2
SVSRGTKNYEQY	TRBJ2-7	TRBV29-1
ASSSGLAGGRGTDTQY	TRBJ2-3	TRBV13
ACGMRTGQGSEAF	TRBJ1-1	TRBV28
SVDLTGDTQY	TRBJ2-3	TRBV29-1
ASSPGQLYGYT	TRBJ1-2	TRBV6-1
ASSQVRGGAKNIQY	TRBJ2-4	TRBV4-2
ASSQGGLAYTGELF	TRBJ2-2	TRBV14
ASSPGSGGLQETQY	TRBJ2-5	TRBV5-1
ASSSPSGQVYGYT	TRBJ1-2	TRBV7-9
ASSQGQGLTGELF	TRBJ2-2	TRBV14